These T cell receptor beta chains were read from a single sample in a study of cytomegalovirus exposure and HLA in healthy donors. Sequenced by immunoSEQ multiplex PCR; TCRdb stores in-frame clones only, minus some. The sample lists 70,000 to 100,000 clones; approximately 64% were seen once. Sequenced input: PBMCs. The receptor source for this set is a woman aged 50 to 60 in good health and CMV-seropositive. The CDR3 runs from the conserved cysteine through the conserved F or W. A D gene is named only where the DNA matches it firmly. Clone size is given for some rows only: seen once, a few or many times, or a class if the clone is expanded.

TGTGCCAGCACCTCCCCGGGACAGGGGTCCTTTTCCTACGAGCAGTACTTC | CASTSPGQGSFSYEQYF | - | TRBD1 | TRBV27 | 17 | TRBJ2-7
TGTGCCAGCAGTGAATGGGCTTTACGCAATCAGCCCCAGCATTTT | CASSEWALRNQPQHF | - | - | TRBV6-1 | 15 | TRBJ1-5
TGTGCCAGCAGTCCAAGAGCGAGTAGCTATGGCTACACCTTC | CASSPRASSYGYTF | - | - | TRBV28 | 14 | TRBJ1-2
TGTGCCAGCAGTAACAGACTAACGGACACCTTC | CASSNRLTDTF | - | - | TRBV28 | 11 | TRBJ1-2
TGTGCCAGCAGCCTCGACAGGGGCCCTGGAAACACCATATATTTT | CASSLDRGPGNTIYF | - | TRBD1 | TRBV9 | 15 | TRBJ1-3
TGTGCCAGCAGTGAAGCATTAGGGGGCAACCACAATGAGCAGTTCTTC | CASSEALGGNHNEQFF | - | TRBD1 | TRBV2 | 16 | TRBJ2-1
TGTGCCAGCAGTTTAGGTCTAGCGAGCGAGCAGTACTTC | CASSLGLASEQYF | - | - | TRBV28 | 13 | TRBJ2-7
TGCGCCAGCAGTCAATCGAAGGGGGAGGAACAGGGGAGTGACACTGAAGCTTTCTTT | CASSQSKGEEQGSDTEAFF | - | TRBD1 | TRBV23-1 | 19 | TRBJ1-1
TGTGCCAGCAGTTCCCGGGACAGGGATGGCTACACCTTC | CASSSRDRDGYTF | - | TRBD1 | TRBV6-6 | 13 | TRBJ1-2
TGTGCCAGCAGTCCCCTCGACAGCTACGAGCAGTACTTC | CASSPLDSYEQYF | - | - | TRBV27 | 13 | TRBJ2-7
TGTGCCAGCAGCCCGAGGGGGAGCTCCTACAATGAGCAGTTCTTC | CASSPRGSSYNEQFF | few | - | TRBV7-9 | 15 | TRBJ2-1
TGTGCCAGCAGTCCGACAGGGACTAATTCACCCCTCCACTTT | CASSPTGTNSPLHF | - | TRBD1 | TRBV27 | 14 | TRBJ1-6
TGCGCCAGCACCAGCGGGGGGGCCCACACCGGGGAGCTGTTTTTT | CASTSGGAHTGELFF | once | TRBD2 | TRBV5-1 | 15 | TRBJ2-2
TGTGCCAGCAGTTTGATGGGGGCCTCCTACGAGCAGTACTTC | CASSLMGASYEQYF | few | - | TRBV28 | 14 | TRBJ2-7
TGCGCCAGCAGCTTGGATTCTAGCGGGGGAGAGCAGTACTTC | CASSLDSSGGEQYF | - | TRBD2 | TRBV5-1 | 14 | TRBJ2-7
TGCGCCAGCAAACTCTGGGAGGGTGGGGATCAGCCCCAGCATTTT | CASKLWEGGDQPQHF | - | - | TRBV10-2 | 15 | TRBJ1-5
TGTGCCAGCAGCTTGCTGGGGTTAGCGGGGGGGTACGAGCAGTACTTC | CASSLLGLAGGYEQYF | - | TRBD2 | TRBV7-2 | 16 | TRBJ2-7
TGTGCCAGTAGCAAGACAGGAACGATAAATCAGCCCCAGCATTTT | CASSKTGTINQPQHF | - | - | TRBV19 | 15 | TRBJ1-5
TGTGCCAGCAGTTTACCCGGGGGGCCCCCCACCGGGGAGCTGTTTTTT | CASSLPGGPPTGELFF | once | - | TRBV7-2 | 16 | TRBJ2-2
TGTGCCAGCAGCTTAAGTATAGTTTACGAGCAGTACTTC | CASSLSIVYEQYF | - | - | TRBV7-8 | 13 | TRBJ2-7
TGTGCCAGTAGTATGTCGGGACACCTTAACTATGGCTACACCTTC | CASSMSGHLNYGYTF | few | - | TRBV19 | 15 | TRBJ1-2
TGTGCCAGCAGTCTCAGACAGGGGTTTATTCAGCCCCAGCATTTT | CASSLRQGFIQPQHF | - | TRBD1 | TRBV6-6 | 15 | TRBJ1-5
TGTGCCAGCAGCTTAGTAGGGCTAGCGGGGGTCAACACCGGGGAGCTGTTTTTT | CASSLVGLAGVNTGELFF | - | TRBD2 | TRBV7-6 | 18 | TRBJ2-2
TGTGCCTGGAGTGCCAGGGCGGAGCAGCCCCAGCATTTT | CAWSARAEQPQHF | - | - | TRBV30 | 13 | TRBJ1-5
TGTGCCAGCAGTTACGAGGGCTTAGGGGAGCTGTTTTTT | CASSYEGLGELFF | - | - | TRBV6-6 | 13 | TRBJ2-2
TGTGCCAGCAGTGAAAGTGGTCCTACCTACGAGCAGTACTTC | CASSESGPTYEQYF | few | - | TRBV6-1 | 14 | TRBJ2-7
TGTGCCAGCAGCGTAACAGGAGAGAACACTGAAGCTTTCTTT | CASSVTGENTEAFF | - | - | TRBV7-8 | 14 | TRBJ1-1
TGCAGTGCGCCAGTTTTTTTTGAAGCTTTCTTT | CSAPVFFEAFF | - | - | TRBV20-1 | 11 | TRBJ1-1
TGCGCCAGCAGTGGATGGACAGGGGGCTTAAACGAAAAACTGTTTTTT | CASSGWTGGLNEKLFF | - | TRBD1 | TRBV10-2 | 16 | TRBJ1-4
TGTGCCAGTACCGCATTACAGGGAAGGGGCAATCAGCCCCAGCATTTT | CASTALQGRGNQPQHF | - | - | TRBV19 | 16 | TRBJ1-5
TGTGCCAGCAGCCCCCGATACGGGGGATACACTGAAGCTTTCTTT | CASSPRYGGYTEAFF | few | - | TRBV5-6 | 15 | TRBJ1-1
TGTGCCAGCAGTTCCGATACCGGGACAGGGGACACCATATATTTT | CASSSDTGTGDTIYF | - | TRBD1 | TRBV28 | 15 | TRBJ1-3
TGCGCCAGCAGCCAGGGACACTTCGATGAGCAGTTCTTC | CASSQGHFDEQFF | few | - | TRBV4-1 | 13 | TRBJ2-1
TGTGCCAGCAGTTACTCAGAGGTGAACACTGAAGCTTTCTTT | CASSYSEVNTEAFF | - | - | TRBV6-5 | 14 | TRBJ1-1
TGTGCCATCAGTGGGGGGCTAGGTGGATCCGGGGAGCTGTTTTTT | CAISGGLGGSGELFF | - | - | TRBV10-3 | 15 | TRBJ2-2
- | CASSVAQGANNPPTF | - | - | TRBV9 | 15 | TRBJ1-2
TGTGCCAGCAGCTTAACAAACAGGGGTTCGGGCACCGGGGAGCTGTTTTTT | CASSLTNRGSGTGELFF | - | TRBD1 | TRBV11-1 | 17 | TRBJ2-2
TGTGCCAGCAGCAAAGACGGGGCCAGGGGGGTTAATACGACAGGGAACACTGAAGCTTTCTTT | CASSKDGARGVNTTGNTEAFF | - | - | TRBV21-1 | 21 | TRBJ1-1
TGTGCCAGCAGCTTGGGTCCGGAGTTTATGAACACTGAAGCTTTCTTT | CASSLGPEFMNTEAFF | - | - | TRBV5-5 | 16 | TRBJ1-1
TGTGCCTGGAGTGTACGGGTAACTAGCACAGATACGCAGTATTTT | CAWSVRVTSTDTQYF | - | - | TRBV30 | 15 | TRBJ2-3
TGTGCCAGCAGCTTAAATCGGGACAGACCTATCGGGACTGAAGCTTTCTTT | CASSLNRDRPIGTEAFF | few | TRBD1 | TRBV13 | 17 | TRBJ1-1
TGTGCCAGCAGCTTGGTGTTACAGGGGAATCAGCCCCAGCATTTT | CASSLVLQGNQPQHF | few | TRBD1 | TRBV7-8 | 15 | TRBJ1-5
TGTGCCAGCAGTTACTCGGATGGGACACCTTCCTACGAGCAGTACTTC | CASSYSDGTPSYEQYF | - | - | TRBV6-5 | 16 | TRBJ2-7
TGTGCCAGCTCACCACCTTCCGCCAGCTCTGGAAACACCATATATTTT | CASSPPSASSGNTIYF | - | - | TRBV18 | 16 | TRBJ1-3
TGTGCCTGGAGTACACCAGGGGCTGGAAACACCATATATTTT | CAWSTPGAGNTIYF | once | - | TRBV30 | 14 | TRBJ1-3
TGTGCCAGCAGTACTCAGGGTTCCTATGGCTACACCTTC | CASSTQGSYGYTF | few | - | TRBV7-2 | 13 | TRBJ1-2